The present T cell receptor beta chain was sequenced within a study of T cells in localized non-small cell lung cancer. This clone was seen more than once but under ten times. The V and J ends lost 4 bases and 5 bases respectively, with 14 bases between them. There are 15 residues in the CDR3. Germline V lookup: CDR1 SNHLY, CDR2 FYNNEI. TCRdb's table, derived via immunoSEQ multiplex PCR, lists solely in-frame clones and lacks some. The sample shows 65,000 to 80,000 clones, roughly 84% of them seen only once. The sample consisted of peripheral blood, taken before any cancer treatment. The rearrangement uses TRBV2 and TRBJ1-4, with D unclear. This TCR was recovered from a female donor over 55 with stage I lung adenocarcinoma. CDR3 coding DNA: TGTGCCAGCAGTGCCAGTTTTATAAGGAATGAAAAACTGTTTTTT. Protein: CASSASFIRNEKLFF. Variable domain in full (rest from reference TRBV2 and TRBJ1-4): EPEVTQTPSHQVTQMGQEVILRCVPISNHLYFYWYRQILGQKVEFLVSFYNNEISEKSEIFDDQFSVERPDGSNFTLKIRSTKLEDSAMYFCASSASFIRNEKLFFGSGTQLSVL.